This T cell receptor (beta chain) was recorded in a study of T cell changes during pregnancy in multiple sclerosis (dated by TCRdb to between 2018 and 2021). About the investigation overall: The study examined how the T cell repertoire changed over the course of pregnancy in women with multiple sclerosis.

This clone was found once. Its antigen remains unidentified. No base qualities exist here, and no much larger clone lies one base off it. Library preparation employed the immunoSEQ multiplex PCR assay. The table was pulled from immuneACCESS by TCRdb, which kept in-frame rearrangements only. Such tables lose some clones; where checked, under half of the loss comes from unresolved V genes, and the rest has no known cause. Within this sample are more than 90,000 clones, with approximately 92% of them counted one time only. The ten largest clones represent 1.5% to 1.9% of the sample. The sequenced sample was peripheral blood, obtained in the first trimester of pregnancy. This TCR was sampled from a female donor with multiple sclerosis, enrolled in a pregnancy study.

Here is the DNA: TGTGCCAGCAGCGGACAGGGCCGCTCTGGAAACACCATATATTTT. This translates into CASSGQGRSGNTIYF. The rearranged chain carries TRBV6-1 and TRBJ1-3; 8 of the junction bases match TRBD1. For CDR1 and CDR2, the germline V gene lists MNHNS and SASEGT. The CDR3 goes from the cysteine to the phenylalanine over 15 residues. Just the 45-base CDR3 DNA is kept, in frame starting at base 1. V has 6 bases trimmed and J has 0 bases trimmed; junction bases matching no gene number 4.